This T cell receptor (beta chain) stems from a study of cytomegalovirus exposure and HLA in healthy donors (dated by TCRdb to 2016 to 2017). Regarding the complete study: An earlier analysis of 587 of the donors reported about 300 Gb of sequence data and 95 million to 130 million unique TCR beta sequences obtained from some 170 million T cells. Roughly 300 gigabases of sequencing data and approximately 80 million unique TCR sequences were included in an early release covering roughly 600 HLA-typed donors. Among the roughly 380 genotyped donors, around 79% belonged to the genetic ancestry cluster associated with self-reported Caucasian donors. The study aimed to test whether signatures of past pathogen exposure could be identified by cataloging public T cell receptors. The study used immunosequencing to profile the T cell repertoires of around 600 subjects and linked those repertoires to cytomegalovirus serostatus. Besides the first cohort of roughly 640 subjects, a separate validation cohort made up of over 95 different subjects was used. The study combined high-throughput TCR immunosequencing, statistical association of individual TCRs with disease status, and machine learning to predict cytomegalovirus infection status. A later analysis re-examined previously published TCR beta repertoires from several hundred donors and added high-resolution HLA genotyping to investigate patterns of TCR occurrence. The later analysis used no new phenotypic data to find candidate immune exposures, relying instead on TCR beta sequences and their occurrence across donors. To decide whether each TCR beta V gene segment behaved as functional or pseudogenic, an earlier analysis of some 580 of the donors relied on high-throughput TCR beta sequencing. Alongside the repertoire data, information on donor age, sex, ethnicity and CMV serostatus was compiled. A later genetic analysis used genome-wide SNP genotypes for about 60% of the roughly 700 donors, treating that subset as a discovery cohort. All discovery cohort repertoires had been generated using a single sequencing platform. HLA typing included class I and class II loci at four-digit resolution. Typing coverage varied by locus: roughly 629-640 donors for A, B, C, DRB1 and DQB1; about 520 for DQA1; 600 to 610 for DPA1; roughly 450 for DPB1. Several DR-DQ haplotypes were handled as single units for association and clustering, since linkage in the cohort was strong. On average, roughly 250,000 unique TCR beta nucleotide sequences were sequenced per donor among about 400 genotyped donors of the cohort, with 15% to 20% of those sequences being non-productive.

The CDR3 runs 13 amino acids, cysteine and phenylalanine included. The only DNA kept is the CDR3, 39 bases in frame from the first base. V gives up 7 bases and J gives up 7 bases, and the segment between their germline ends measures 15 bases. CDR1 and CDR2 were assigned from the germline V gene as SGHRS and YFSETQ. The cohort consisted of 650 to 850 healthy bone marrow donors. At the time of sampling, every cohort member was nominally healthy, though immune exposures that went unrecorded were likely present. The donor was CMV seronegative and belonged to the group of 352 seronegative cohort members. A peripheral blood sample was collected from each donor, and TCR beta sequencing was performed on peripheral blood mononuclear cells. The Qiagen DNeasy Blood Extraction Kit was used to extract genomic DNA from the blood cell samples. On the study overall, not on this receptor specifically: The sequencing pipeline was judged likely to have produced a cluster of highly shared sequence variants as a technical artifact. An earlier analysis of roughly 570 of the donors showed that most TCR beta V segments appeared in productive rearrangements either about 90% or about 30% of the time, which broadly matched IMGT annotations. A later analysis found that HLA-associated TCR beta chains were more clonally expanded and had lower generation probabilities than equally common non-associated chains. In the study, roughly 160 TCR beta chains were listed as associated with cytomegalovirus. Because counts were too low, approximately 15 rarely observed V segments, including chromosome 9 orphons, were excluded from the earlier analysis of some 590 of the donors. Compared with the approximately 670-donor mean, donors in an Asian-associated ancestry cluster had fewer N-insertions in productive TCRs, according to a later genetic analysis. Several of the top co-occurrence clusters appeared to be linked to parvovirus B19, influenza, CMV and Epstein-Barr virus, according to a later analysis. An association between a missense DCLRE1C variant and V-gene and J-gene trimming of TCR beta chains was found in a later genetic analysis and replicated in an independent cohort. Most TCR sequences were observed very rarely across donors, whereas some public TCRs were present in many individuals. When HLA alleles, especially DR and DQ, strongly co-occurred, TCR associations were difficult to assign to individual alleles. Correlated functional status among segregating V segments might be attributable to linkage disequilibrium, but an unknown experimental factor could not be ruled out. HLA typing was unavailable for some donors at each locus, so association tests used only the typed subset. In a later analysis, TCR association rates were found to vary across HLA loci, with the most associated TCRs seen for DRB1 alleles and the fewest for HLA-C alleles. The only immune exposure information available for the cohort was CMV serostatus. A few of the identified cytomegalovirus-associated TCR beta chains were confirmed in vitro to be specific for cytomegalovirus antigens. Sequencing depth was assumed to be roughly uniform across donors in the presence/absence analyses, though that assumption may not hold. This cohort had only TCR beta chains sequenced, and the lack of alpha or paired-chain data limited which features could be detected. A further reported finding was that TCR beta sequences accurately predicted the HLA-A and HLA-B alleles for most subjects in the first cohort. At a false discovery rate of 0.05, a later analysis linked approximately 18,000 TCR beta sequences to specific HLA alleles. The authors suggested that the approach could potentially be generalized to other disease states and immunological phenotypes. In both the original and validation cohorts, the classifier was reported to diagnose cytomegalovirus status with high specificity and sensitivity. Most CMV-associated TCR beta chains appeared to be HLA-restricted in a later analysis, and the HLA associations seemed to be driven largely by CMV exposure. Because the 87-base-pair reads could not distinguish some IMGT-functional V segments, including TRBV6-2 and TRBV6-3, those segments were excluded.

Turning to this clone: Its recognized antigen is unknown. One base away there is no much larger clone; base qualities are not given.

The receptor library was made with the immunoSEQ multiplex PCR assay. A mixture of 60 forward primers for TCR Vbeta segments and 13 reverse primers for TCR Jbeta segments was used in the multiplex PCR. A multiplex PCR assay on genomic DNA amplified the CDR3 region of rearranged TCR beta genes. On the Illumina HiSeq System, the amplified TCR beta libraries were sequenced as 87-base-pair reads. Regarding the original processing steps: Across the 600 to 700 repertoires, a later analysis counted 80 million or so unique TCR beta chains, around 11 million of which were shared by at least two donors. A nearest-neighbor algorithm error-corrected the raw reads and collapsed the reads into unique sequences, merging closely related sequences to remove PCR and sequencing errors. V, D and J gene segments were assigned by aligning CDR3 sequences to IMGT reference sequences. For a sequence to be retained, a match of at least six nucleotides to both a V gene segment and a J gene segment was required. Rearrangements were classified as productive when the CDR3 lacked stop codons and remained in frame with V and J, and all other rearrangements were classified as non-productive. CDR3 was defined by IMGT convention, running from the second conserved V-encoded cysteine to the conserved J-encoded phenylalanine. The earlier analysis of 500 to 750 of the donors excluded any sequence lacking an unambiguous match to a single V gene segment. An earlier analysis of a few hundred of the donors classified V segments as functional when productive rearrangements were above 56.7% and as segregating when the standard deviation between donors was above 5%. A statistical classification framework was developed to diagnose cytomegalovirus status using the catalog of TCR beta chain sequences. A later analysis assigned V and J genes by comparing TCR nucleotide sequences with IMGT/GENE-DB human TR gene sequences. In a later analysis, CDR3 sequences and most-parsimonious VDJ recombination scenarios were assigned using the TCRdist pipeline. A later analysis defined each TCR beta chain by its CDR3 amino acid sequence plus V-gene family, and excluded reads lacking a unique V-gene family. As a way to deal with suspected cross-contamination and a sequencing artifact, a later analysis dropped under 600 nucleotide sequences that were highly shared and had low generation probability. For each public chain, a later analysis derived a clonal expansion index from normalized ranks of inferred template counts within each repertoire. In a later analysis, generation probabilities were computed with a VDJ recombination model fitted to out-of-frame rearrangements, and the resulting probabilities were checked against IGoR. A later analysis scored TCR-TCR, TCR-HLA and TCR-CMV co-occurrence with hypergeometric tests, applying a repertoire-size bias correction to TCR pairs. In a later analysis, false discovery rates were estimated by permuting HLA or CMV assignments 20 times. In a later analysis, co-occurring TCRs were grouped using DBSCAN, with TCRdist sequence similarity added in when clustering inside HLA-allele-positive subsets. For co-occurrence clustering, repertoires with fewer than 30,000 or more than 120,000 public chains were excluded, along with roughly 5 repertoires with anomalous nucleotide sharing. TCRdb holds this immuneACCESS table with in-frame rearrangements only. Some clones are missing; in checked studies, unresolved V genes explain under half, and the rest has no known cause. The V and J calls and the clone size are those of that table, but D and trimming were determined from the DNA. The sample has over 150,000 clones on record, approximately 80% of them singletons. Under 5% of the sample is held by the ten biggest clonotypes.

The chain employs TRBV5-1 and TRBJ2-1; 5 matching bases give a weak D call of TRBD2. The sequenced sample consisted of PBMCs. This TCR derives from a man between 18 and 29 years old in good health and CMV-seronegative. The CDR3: CASSTPGGNEQFF. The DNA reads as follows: TGCGCCAGCTCGACCCCCGGCGGGAATGAGCAGTTCTTC.